This TCR beta chain was sequenced in a study of Tregs in tolerant kidney transplant recipients. The nonmyeloablative bone marrow transplants came from related graft donors, with transient mixed chimerism. The junction had 10 bases not matched to a gene; V was cut back by 2 bases and J by 0 bases. The CDR3 length is 19 residues. Germline V gene data show CDR1 as SGHTA and CDR2 as FQGNSA. This clone was found once. The data were produced by immunoSEQ multiplex PCR, yet TCRdb's version contains in-frame clones alone and is incomplete. The table lists under 90,000 clones, roughly 90% of them singletons. Sequences were derived from CD4+ T cells from blood (PBMCs), sampled 24 months after the transplant. The V and J genes are TRBV7-2 and TRBJ2-1; 10 bases match TRBD2. This receptor was obtained from a human patient who received a combined kidney and bone marrow transplant. Some T cells may be transferred from the graft donor. This CDR3 reads CASSLRGFASGSSYNEQFF. The CDR3 DNA reads as TGTGCCAGCAGCTTACGGGGGTTTGCTAGCGGGAGCTCCTACAATGAGCAGTTCTTC.